This passage covers 12 T cell receptor beta chains from one sample sequenced in a study of vaccination effects on CD4 cells after COVID-19. For these TCRs, the target antigens are not known. Clones were sequenced by immunoSEQ multiplex PCR, and TCRdb holds only the in-frame ones, with some missing. The sample shows about 47,000 clones, roughly 70% of them seen only once. After around ten days in culture, the CD4+ T cells were isolated. It was two doses of either the BNT162b2 or mRNA-1273 vaccine that participants received. The sequences come from CD4+ T cells from PBMCs cultured without peptide, collected after COVID-19 vaccination. The origin of the receptors is a human donor who received a COVID-19 vaccine.

The V and J genes are TRBV6-4 and TRBJ1-2; TRBD1 matches at 7 bases. V trimming: 5 bases; J trimming: 2 bases; junction bases outside the gene matches: 5. Looked up from germline, CDR1 is MRHNA and CDR2 is SNTAGT. The CDR3 contains 14 residues. In DNA form, the CDR3 reads TGTGCCAGCAGTTCTGGACAGGAGAACTATGGCTACACCTTC. Translated: CASSSGQENYGYTF.

The chain combines TRBV7-9 with TRBJ1-5; TRBD1 might be the D (6 bases). V gave up 1 base and J gave up 4 bases, with 8 bases separating them. The V gene's germline CDR1 is SEHNR and CDR2 FQNEAQ (reference sequence). The CDR3 consists of 14 residues. The CDR3 DNA sequence: TGTGCCAGCAGCTTAGAAACAGGGAATCAGCCCCAGCATTTT. Translated: CASSLETGNQPQHF. Based on the CDR3 plus reference TRBV7-9 and TRBJ1-5, the full variable domain is DTGVSQNPRHKITKRGQNVTFRCDPISEHNRLYWYRQTLGQGPEFLTYFQNEAQLEKSRLLSDRFSAERPKGSFSTLEIQRTEQGDSAMYLCASSLETGNQPQHFGDGTRLSIL.

The chain combines TRBV27 with TRBJ1-6, with D perhaps TRBD1 (5 bases). With 6 bases removed from V and 2 bases from J, the gap between germline ends came to 14 bases. The germline gives CDR1 MNHEY, CDR2 SMNVEV (reference sequence). This CDR3 comprises 16 residues. The CDR3 DNA is TGTGCCAGCAGGGATGAGGGGCGGACCTATAATTCACCCCTCCACTTT. This translates into CASRDEGRTYNSPLHF.

There are a few counts of this clone. The chain has TRBV7-8 and TRBJ2-7, with TRBD2 identical over 9 bases. The CDR3 is made up of 14 amino acids. Germline CDR1 reads SGHVS; CDR2 reads FQNEAQ. V shed 3 bases and J 5 bases; nucleotides not matched to a gene: 5. The CDR3 reads CASSLREGQDEQYF. Written as DNA, the CDR3 is TGTGCCAGCAGCTTGCGGGAGGGTCAGGACGAGCAGTACTTC.

This clone was seen a single time. The chain combines TRBV9 with TRBJ2-1; D unresolved. V was trimmed by 0 bases and J by 5 bases, leaving 3 bases between them. CDR3 size: 12 residues. Germline loops: CDR1 SGDLS, CDR2 YYNGEE. The CDR3 sequence is CASSVGNNEQFF. CDR3 in DNA: TGTGCCAGCAGCGTAGGAAACAATGAGCAGTTCTTC.

The chain carries TRBV5-1 and TRBJ1-1; the match to TRBD1 covers 8 bases. With V trimmed by 7 bases and J by 1 base, 6 bases remained unmatched. The germline V gene has CDR1 SGHRS and CDR2 YFSETQ. This CDR3 has 14 amino acids. The CDR3 sequence is CASSTGGGNTEAFF. CDR3 sequence (DNA): TGCGCCAGCTCAACAGGGGGAGGGAACACTGAAGCTTTCTTT.

The V call is TRBV7-9, the J call TRBJ2-1; TRBD2 matches 8 bases. The CDR3 runs to 15 residues. Losses at the gene ends were 2 bases for V and 3 bases for J; bases not matched to a gene: 3. Looked up from germline, CDR1 is SEHNR and CDR2 is FQNEAQ (reference sequence). Here the CDR3 reads CASSLPLAGYNEQFF. The CDR3 DNA reads TGTGCCAGCAGCTTACCGCTAGCGGGCTACAATGAGCAGTTCTTC.

This clone has a single count. V and J are TRBV19 and TRBJ1-6; the D is unclear. The V end lost 9 bases, the J end lost 0 bases, and 18 bases lay between the germline ends. Per the germline V gene, CDR1 is LNHDA and CDR2 is SQIVND (reference sequence). There are 17 residues in the CDR3. The CDR3, as DNA: TGTGCCAGCATGATGGAGGGTAGGAGCTCCTATAATTCACCCCTCCACTTT. It translates to CASMMEGRSSYNSPLHF.

The CDR3 DNA is TGTGCCAGCAGCTTCCACCCGTTAGGGAGCGGGGGGCCGAAAGACTACAATGAGCAGTTCTTC. Residues: CASSFHPLGSGGPKDYNEQFF. The chain joins TRBV13 to TRBJ2-1; TRBD2 matches at 9 bases. This CDR3 is built from 21 residues. Germline CDR1 reads PRHDT; CDR2 reads FYEKMQ (reference sequence). Trimming at V came to 3 bases and at J to 3 bases, leaving 21 bases not matched to a gene.

The chain is built from TRBV7-9 and TRBJ2-7; 11 nucleotides align to TRBD1. CDR1 is SEHNR, CDR2 FQNEAQ, per germline (reference sequence). CDR3 length: 15 residues. V was clipped by 3 bases and J by 2 bases; unmatched bases: 3. CDR3 sequence: CASSFGQGATYEQYF. As DNA, the CDR3 is TGTGCCAGCAGCTTCGGACAGGGGGCCACCTACGAGCAGTACTTC.

The chain joins TRBV4-2 to TRBJ2-1; 10 bases map to TRBD2. Unmatched junction bases numbered 8, after V lost 0 bases and J lost 3 bases. The CDR3 spans 18 residues. Germline V gene lookup returns CDR1 LGHNA and CDR2 YNFKEQ. CDR3 nucleotides: TGTGCCAGCAGCCAAGATAAGTCGACTAGCGGGCTCTACAATGAGCAGTTCTTC. It translates to CASSQDKSTSGLYNEQFF.

V gene TRBV24-1 combines with J gene TRBJ2-7; tentatively, D is TRBD1 or TRBD2 (5 bases each). Germline V CDR1 and CDR2: KGHDR, SFDVKD. Trimming took 3 bases from V and 7 from J, leaving 15 bases between them. The CDR3 sequence is 14 residues long. The CDR3 region is CATSDGDRTWEQYF. The CDR3 region has the DNA TGTGCCACCAGTGATGGGGACCGTACTTGGGAGCAGTACTTC.